The entry that follows covers one T cell receptor beta chain sequence. Its matching antigen is unknown. Primers included in the PCR were 60 Vbeta and 13 Jbeta primers. Sequencing was performed with immunoSEQ multiplex PCR; in TCRdb, only in-frame clones are kept and a portion is missing. Its table lists 93,000 or so clones. The data were obtained in a study of cytomegalovirus exposure and HLA in healthy donors. On the study more broadly: Early on, a data release was issued that held roughly 80 million unique TCRs from HLA-typed donors. Study-level results: There were a few CMV-associated chains whose specificity for CMV antigens was confirmed in vitro. Certain sequence variants were highly shared and formed a cluster, and this cluster was likely a sequencing artifact.

Those who donated were healthy bone marrow donors. The clonotype was recovered from a middle-aged man in good health and CMV-seronegative. The sequencing sample was made of PBMCs.

Here the CDR3 DNA reads TGTGCCAGTAGTATCGGACAGTTAGGGGCGCAGTATTTT. It specifies CASSIGQLGAQYF. The chain has TRBV19 and TRBJ2-3, with a tentative D call TRBD1 (6 bases). Germline-derived CDR1 and CDR2 are LNHDA and SQIVND (reference sequence). The V and J ends lost 3 bases and 10 bases respectively, with 14 bases between them. The length of the CDR3 is 13 residues.